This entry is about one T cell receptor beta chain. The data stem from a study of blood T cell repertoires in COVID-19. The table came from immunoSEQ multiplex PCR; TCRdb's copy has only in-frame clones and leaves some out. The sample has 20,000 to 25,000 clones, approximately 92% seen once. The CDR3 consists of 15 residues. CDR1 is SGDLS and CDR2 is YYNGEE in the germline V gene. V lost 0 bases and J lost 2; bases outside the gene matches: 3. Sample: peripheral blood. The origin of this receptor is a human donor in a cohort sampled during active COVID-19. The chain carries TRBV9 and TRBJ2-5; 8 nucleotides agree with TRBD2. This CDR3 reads CASSVAGGLQETQYF. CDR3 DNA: TGTGCCAGCAGCGTAGCGGGGGGGCTACAAGAGACCCAGTACTTC.